This entry lists 2 T cell receptor beta chains sequenced from one sample in a study of shared T cell receptors in the human thymus. Sequenced by immunoSEQ multiplex PCR; TCRdb stores in-frame clones only, minus some. This repertoire shows some 760,000 clones, roughly 88% found once; its top ten account for around 0.01%. This sample was also put to use in a study of human thymus T cells.

The sequencing sample was made of thymocytes. These receptors were obtained from a girl under three years old with a congenital heart defect.

The V gene is TRBV4-3, the J gene TRBJ2-1, with a tentative D call TRBD1 (6 bases). Looked up from germline, CDR1 is LGHNA and CDR2 is YSLEER. This CDR3 comprises 16 residues. The V end lost 4 bases, the J end lost 3 bases, and 16 bases lay between the germline ends. The CDR3 loop is CASSLFWGPLYNEQFF. The CDR3 DNA reads as TGCGCCAGCAGCCTATTTTGGGGGCCTCTCTACAATGAGCAGTTCTTC.

The chain couples TRBV21-1 to TRBJ2-3; no check of the table's D call, TRBD2, against the DNA was made. TRBV21-1 is described as a pseudogene. The CDR3 extends over 14 amino acids. The CDR3: CASPARRGVDTQYF. The DNA for the CDR3 is TGTGCCTCACCCGCGCGGAGGGGAGTTGATACGCAGTATTTT.